What follows are 11 T cell receptor beta chains derived from one specimen sequenced in a study of spatial heterogeneity in lung cancer. Described time point: sample taken at primary tumor resection. TCRdb processed the 5' RACE reads anew with MiXCR; each CDR3 protein has one entry. The sample has 45,000 to 55,000 distinct CDR3 sequences; about 5.8% are singletons. The material sequenced was PBMCs, taken at surgery. The receptors stem from a male donor with early-stage non-small cell lung cancer.

This clonotype was recorded at least ten times. This chain links TRBV7-8 with TRBJ2-5, with TRBD2 matching over 9 bases. V lost 5 bases and J lost 5; bases outside the gene matches: 6. CDR1 and CDR2 (germline): SGHVS, FQNEAQ. There are 14 residues in the CDR3. This CDR3 is CASSRPAGGETQYF. In nucleotides, the CDR3 is TGTGCCAGCAGCCGCCCGGCGGGGGGGGAGACCCAGTACTTC.

In its sample, this clonotype was seen many times. The chain is built from TRBV27 and TRBJ1-5, with unresolved D. CDR3 length: 14 amino acids. V was shortened by 1 base and J by 4 bases, with 8 bases between the two germline ends. Per germline, CDR1 MNHEY and CDR2 SMNVEV (reference sequence). Here the CDR3 DNA reads TGTGCCAGCAGTTTATATGGCGGGAATCAGCCCCAGCATTTT. This gives the protein CASSLYGGNQPQHF.

This clonotype occurred many times. The chain is built from TRBV20-1 and TRBJ1-4; perhaps TRBD1 as D (5 bases). CDR3 size: 14 residues. CDR1 is DFQATT, CDR2 SNEGSKA, per germline (reference sequence). V dropped 3 bases and J dropped 7 bases, with 15 bases sitting between them. The CDR3: CSASWAGRTEKLFF. CDR3 DNA sequence: TGCAGTGCTAGTTGGGCAGGGAGAACTGAAAAACTGTTTTTT.

This clonotype was observed at least ten times. The V gene is TRBV6-6, the J gene TRBJ2-5; 7 positions agree with TRBD1. Trimming at V came to 6 bases and at J to 5 bases, leaving 6 bases not matched to a gene. CDR1 and CDR2 from the germline V gene are MNHNY and SVGAGI (reference sequence). The CDR3 extends over 13 amino acids. CDR3 sequence (DNA): TGTGCCAGCAGCTTAGGGGGCTCGGAGACCCAGTACTTC. This sequence encodes CASSLGGSETQYF.

This clonotype was recorded at least ten times. The chain recombines TRBV7-9 with TRBJ2-3; 11 bases agree with TRBD2. Germline values: CDR1 SEHNR, CDR2 FQNEAQ (reference sequence). The V gene end was trimmed by 6 bases and the J gene end by 4 bases; junction bases not matched to a gene: 9. This CDR3 has 16 amino acids. CDR3 nucleotides: TGTGCCAGCAGTCGTTCGACTAGCGGGACTTCAGATACGCAGTATTTT. It is translated as CASSRSTSGTSDTQYF.

This clonotype has just a few counts. The chain couples TRBV18 to TRBJ2-1; the D gene is possibly TRBD2 (6 bases). The length of the CDR3 is 12 residues. V dropped 2 bases and J dropped 9 bases, with 8 bases sitting between them. Germline lookup yields CDR1 KGHSH and CDR2 LQKENI. The CDR3 nucleotides read TGTGCCAGCTCACCATGGAGGGGTGAGCAGTTCTTC. Amino acids: CASSPWRGEQFF.

This clonotype has a count of ten or more. The chain joins TRBV6-5 to TRBJ2-5, with 12 positions matching TRBD1. Germline lookup yields CDR1 MNHEY and CDR2 SVGAGI. There are 16 residues in the CDR3. The ends lost 5 bases at V and 4 bases at J; junction bases unmatched: 8. CDR3 nucleotide sequence: TGTGCCAGCAGTGGGACAGGGGGCGTGAGCGGAGAGACCCAGTACTTC. Translation: CASSGTGGVSGETQYF.

This clonotype came up many times. The chain joins TRBV29-1 to TRBJ2-5; D is unresolved. Trimming pared 3 bases from V and 2 bases from J, leaving 10 bases between. The CDR3 sequence is 13 residues long. Germline V lookup: CDR1 SQVTM, CDR2 ANQGSEA. The DNA of the CDR3 is TGCAGCGTTGATCGTTGGGTACAAGAGACCCAGTACTTC. Protein product: CSVDRWVQETQYF. Drawing the rest from reference TRBV29-1 and TRBJ2-5, the complete variable domain is SAVISQKPSRDICQRGTSLTIQCQVDSQVTMMFWYRQQPGQSLTLIATANQGSEATYESGFVIDKFPISRPNLTFSTLTVSNMSPEDSSIYLCSVDRWVQETQYFGPGTRLLVL.

This clonotype was seen repeatedly, ten times or more. The rearrangement joins TRBV7-9 to TRBJ2-7, with D possibly matching TRBD2 (7 bases). The ends were cut back, 10 bases at V and 3 bases at J, with 13 bases in the middle. The germline gives CDR1 SEHNR, CDR2 FQNEAQ (reference sequence). This CDR3 comprises 12 residues. Here the CDR3 reads CAIGGTLYEQYF. The DNA of the CDR3 is TGTGCCATCGGGGGGACACTCTACGAGCAGTACTTC.

This clonotype was picked up many times. The rearrangement uses TRBV7-8 and TRBJ1-1; tentative D call: TRBD1 (5 bases). From germline, CDR1 is SGHVS and CDR2 FQNEAQ. The CDR3 loop spans 13 amino acids. The V end was cut by 6 bases, the J end by 2 bases, with 10 bases between. The CDR3 nucleotides read TGTGCCAGCAGTCGACAGAGCAACACTGAAGCTTTCTTT. As protein: CASSRQSNTEAFF.

This clonotype was picked up many times. V usage is TRBV10-3 and J usage is TRBJ2-1; TRBD2 is a possible D gene (5 bases). Germline assignment: CDR1 ENHRY and CDR2 SYGVKD. The CDR3 runs to 15 residues. Between the trimmed V and J ends, which lost 6 bases and 7 bases, there was a span of 19 bases. The CDR3 loop reads CAIRGDVLGLNEQFF. The CDR3 DNA reads as TGTGCCATCAGGGGAGATGTACTGGGATTGAATGAGCAGTTCTTC.